The 26 T cell receptor beta chains listed next were all sequenced from one sample in a study of control samples from healthy donors and cancer patients. Using immunoSEQ multiplex PCR, the repertoire was profiled, and TCRdb retains in-frame clones only, with some absent. Of 91,000 or so clones in the sample, approximately 93% were seen once. Sequencing input: blood. The receptors come from a woman aged 25-40 years in good health.

The chain joins TRBV5-5 to TRBJ1-2, with TRBD1 as a possible D gene (6 bases). There are 14 residues in the CDR3. Germline lookup yields CDR1 SGHKS and CDR2 YYEKEE (reference sequence). The V end lost 4 bases, the J end lost 6 bases, and 16 bases lay between the germline ends. The CDR3 spells CASSPLGGLHGYTF. CDR3 nucleotides: TGTGCCAGCAGCCCCCTGGGGGGGCTGCATGGCTACACCTTC.

The V gene is TRBV28, the J gene TRBJ1-2; 7 bases map to TRBD1. CDR1 is MDHEN, CDR2 SYDVKM, per germline. With V trimmed by 6 bases and J by 8 bases, 9 bases remained unmatched. The CDR3 covers 13 residues. CDR3: CASRRTGTGGYTF. The CDR3 nucleotides read TGTGCCAGCAGACGGACAGGCACTGGGGGCTACACCTTC.

In this sample, this clone turned up once. The chain couples TRBV5-1 to TRBJ2-3; tentatively, D is TRBD2 (6 bases). The CDR3 is made up of 14 amino acids. Trimming took 3 bases from V and 4 from J, leaving 12 bases between them. The germline CDR1 and CDR2 sequences are SGHRS and YFSETQ. The CDR3 sequence: CASSSVGGPDTQYF. CDR3 sequence (DNA): TGCGCCAGCAGCTCCGTCGGGGGACCAGATACGCAGTATTTT. Using reference TRBV5-1 and TRBJ2-3 for the parts outside the CDR3, the full variable domain is KAGVTQTPRYLIKTRGQQVTLSCSPISGHRSVSWYQQTPGQGLQFLFEYFSETQRNKGNFPGRFSGRQFSNSRSEMNVSTLELGDSALYLCASSSVGGPDTQYFGPGTRLTVL.

The CDR3 DNA reads TGTGCCAGCACTCAGGGTGATCAGCCCCAGCATTTT. Amino acid sequence: CASTQGDQPQHF. The V gene is TRBV27, the J gene TRBJ1-5; maybe TRBD1 (5 bases). This CDR3 is built from 12 residues. The germline CDR1 and CDR2 sequences are MNHEY and SMNVEV (reference sequence). V was clipped by 7 bases and J by 5 bases, with 9 bases between them.

In nucleotides, the CDR3 is TGTGCCAGCAGCCCGAAGGTAGCGGGGAACGGTGAGCAGTTCTTC. It encodes CASSPKVAGNGEQFF. The chain combines TRBV3-1 (or the pseudogene TRBV3-2) with TRBJ2-1, with 8 bases matching TRBD2. Germline V lookup: CDR1 LGHDT, CDR2 YNNKEL (reference sequence). CDR3 length: 15 residues. The junction had 11 bases not matched to a gene; V was cut back by 4 bases and J by 9 bases.

The chain carries TRBV7-9 and TRBJ1-6; D uncertain. Per germline, CDR1 SEHNR and CDR2 FQNEAQ (reference sequence). CDR3 length equals 15 residues. The V gene lost 1 base and the J gene lost 9 bases, with 13 bases spanning the gap. The CDR3 nucleotides are TGTGCCAGCAGCTTAGAACTGGGTCGGGCTTCACCCCTCCACTTT. It yields the protein CASSLELGRASPLHF.

The chain combines TRBV5-1 with TRBJ1-5; the D gene is possibly TRBD1 (6 bases). CDR3 length equals 14 residues. V was pared by 3 bases and J by 4 bases, with 11 bases between. CDR1 and CDR2 (germline): SGHRS, YFSETQ. Written as DNA, the CDR3 is TGCGCCAGCAGCTCAGGGGTCTCAAATCAGCCCCAGCATTTT. Translating gives CASSSGVSNQPQHF.

A single count supports this clone. J is TRBJ1-2 and V is TRBV5-8, with D perhaps TRBD1 (6 bases). Germline CDR1 SGHTS, CDR2 YDEGEE. This CDR3 is built from 13 residues. V shed 3 bases and J shed 8 bases, with 14 bases lying between them. The CDR3 DNA reads TGTGCCAGCAGCTCATCAGGGGAAAGGGGCTACACCTTC. It translates to CASSSSGERGYTF. Filled out from reference TRBV5-8 and TRBJ1-2, the complete variable domain reads EAGVTQSPTHLIKTRGQQATLRCSPISGHTSVYWYQQALGLGLQFLLWYDEGEERNRGNFPPRFSGRQFPNYSSELNVNALELEDSALYLCASSSSGERGYTFGSGTRLTVV.

V gene TRBV18 combines with J gene TRBJ2-7; D not certain. V was clipped by 1 base and J by 2 bases, with 9 bases between them. The V gene's germline CDR1 is KGHSH and CDR2 LQKENI. The CDR3 extends over 14 amino acids. CDR3 protein: CASSPLADTYEQYF. The CDR3 coding sequence is TGTGCCAGCTCACCACTCGCGGATACCTACGAGCAGTACTTC.

The rearrangement links TRBV2 to TRBJ2-7, with 9 nucleotides matching TRBD2. V shed 7 bases, J shed 2 bases, and the junction held 3 bases outside the gene matches. The CDR3 length is 13 residues. The germline V gene has CDR1 SNHLY and CDR2 FYNNEI. CDR3 sequence: CASNSGGPYEQYF. The CDR3 DNA sequence: TGTGCCAGCAACAGCGGGGGGCCCTACGAGCAGTACTTC.

The chain recombines TRBV11-2 with TRBJ1-2; 8 nucleotides match TRBD1. This CDR3 is 15 amino acids long. The junction had 12 bases not matched to a gene; V was cut back by 6 bases and J by 6 bases. In germline, CDR1 is SGHAT, CDR2 FQNNGV. The CDR3 DNA reads TGTGCCAGCAGTTCCCTTCACGACAGGGGTCATGGCTACACCTTC. It translates to CASSSLHDRGHGYTF.

This CDR3 reads CASSTRQGMEGYTF. In DNA, the CDR3 is TGCGCCAGCAGCACAAGACAGGGCATGGAAGGCTACACCTTC. The rearrangement links TRBV5-1 to TRBJ1-2, with 7 bases identical to TRBD1. The germline CDR1 and CDR2 sequences are SGHRS and YFSETQ. The V gene end was trimmed by 4 bases and the J gene end by 8 bases; junction bases not matched to a gene: 11. This CDR3 comprises 14 residues.

The chain has TRBV7-2 and TRBJ1-2; possibly TRBD1 for D (6 bases). Trimming took off 2 bases at V and 3 bases at J, with 7 bases between the two ends. Germline loops: CDR1 SGHTA, CDR2 FQGNSA. The CDR3 is 13 amino acids. The CDR3 region is CASSLNRDYGYTF. The CDR3, as DNA: TGTGCCAGCAGCTTAAACAGGGACTATGGCTACACCTTC.

The genes are TRBV12-3 or TRBV12-4 and TRBJ1-4, with D perhaps TRBD1 (6 bases). The CDR3 length is 12 residues. V was cut by 6 bases and J by 14 bases, with 16 bases left in between. The CDR3 sequence is CASSSNDRQLFF. DNA for the CDR3: TGTGCCAGCAGCTCCAATGACAGGCAGCTGTTTTTT.

The chain links TRBV7-2 to TRBJ1-5; 7 nucleotides match TRBD1. This CDR3 region has 16 residues. V dropped 4 bases and J dropped 1; count of bases not matched to a gene: 7. Germline V gene lookup returns CDR1 SGHTA and CDR2 FQGNSA. CDR3 sequence reads: CASSSQGGASNQPQHF. CDR3 in DNA: TGTGCCAGCAGCTCCCAGGGGGGGGCGAGCAATCAGCCCCAGCATTTT.

The V call is TRBV28, the J call TRBJ2-1; D unclear. Germline CDR1 MDHEN, CDR2 SYDVKM. The V end was cut by 3 bases, the J end by 8 bases, with 11 bases between. This CDR3 is 13 amino acids long. The CDR3 is CASSLGSIDEQFF. CDR3 DNA: TGTGCCAGCAGTTTGGGTAGTATCGATGAGCAGTTCTTC.

The chain carries TRBV3-1 (or the pseudogene TRBV3-2) and TRBJ1-1, with TRBD1 identical over 9 bases. V trimming: 1 base; J trimming: 4 bases; junction bases outside the gene matches: 4. CDR1 is LGHDT, CDR2 YNNKEL, per germline (reference sequence). The CDR3 spans 15 residues. The CDR3 sequence is CASSQAQGAGTEAFF. The DNA for the CDR3 is TGTGCCAGCAGCCAAGCACAGGGGGCAGGCACTGAAGCTTTCTTT.

Only one count was recorded for this clone. The chain employs TRBV9 and TRBJ2-1, with D possibly being TRBD1 (6 bases). The CDR3 covers 12 residues. Germline CDR1 reads SGDLS; CDR2 reads YYNGEE. V lost 4 bases to trimming and J lost 10 bases, with 12 bases between them. CDR3 protein: CASSPRGTEQFF. The CDR3 nucleotides are TGTGCCAGCAGCCCAAGGGGGACAGAGCAGTTCTTC.

The chain has TRBV7-6 and TRBJ1-1; D remains ambiguous. Trimming cost V 7 bases and J 4 bases, with 13 bases left between them. CDR3 length equals 13 residues. Germline CDR1 and CDR2: SGHVS and FNYEAQ. CDR3 sequence (DNA): TGTGCCAGCACCAGGAATGTTGCCACTGAAGCTTTCTTT. The encoded protein is CASTRNVATEAFF.

This clone was observed a single time. This rearrangement joins TRBV5-6 to TRBJ1-5; no clear D. V lost 2 bases and J 6 bases, leaving 15 bases between the germline ends. The CDR3 has 15 amino acids. Per germline, CDR1 SGHDT and CDR2 YYEEEE. The CDR3 loop is CASSFSGTESQPQHF. CDR3 sequence (DNA): TGTGCCAGCAGCTTCAGTGGCACCGAGTCTCAGCCCCAGCATTTT.

The gene calls are TRBV3-1 (or the pseudogene TRBV3-2) and TRBJ1-3; D might be TRBD1 (6 bases). The CDR3 extends over 15 amino acids. The V and J ends lost 1 base and 2 bases respectively, with 9 bases between them. From germline, CDR1 is LGHDT and CDR2 YNNKEL (reference sequence). The CDR3 region has the DNA TGTGCCAGCAGCCAAGGTACAGGGACTGGAAACACCATATATTTT. Amino acid sequence: CASSQGTGTGNTIYF.

This rearrangement joins TRBV5-4 to TRBJ2-3; the match to TRBD2 covers 7 bases. Losses at the gene ends were 1 base for V and 4 bases for J; bases not matched to a gene: 3. The germline V gene has CDR1 SGHNT and CDR2 YYREEE (reference sequence). This CDR3 contains 14 residues. The CDR3 protein is CASSLYTSADTQYF. As DNA, the CDR3 is TGTGCCAGCAGCTTGTATACTAGCGCAGATACGCAGTATTTT.

V and J are TRBV6-5 and TRBJ2-7; D is possibly TRBD2 (6 bases). Trimming stripped 8 bases from V and 2 bases from J, with 19 bases between. The CDR3 sequence is 15 residues long. Germline V gene lookup returns CDR1 MNHEY and CDR2 SVGAGI. The CDR3 DNA is TGTGCCAGCGGACGCGGGGCTACCGTTCCCTACGAGCAGTACTTC. Translation gives CASGRGATVPYEQYF.

In this sample, this clone turned up many times. The chain links TRBV3-1 (or the pseudogene TRBV3-2) to TRBJ1-1; 8 positions agree with TRBD1. V lost 5 bases to trimming and J lost 4 bases; unmatched junction nucleotides: 6. Germline V gives CDR1 LGHDT, CDR2 YNNKEL (reference sequence). This CDR3 is built from 14 residues. As DNA, the CDR3 is TGTGCCAGCAGCTACCTAGGACAGGGCACTGAAGCTTTCTTT. Its translation: CASSYLGQGTEAFF.

The gene calls are TRBV28 and TRBJ1-6; the D gene is possibly TRBD1 (6 bases). The germline V and J ends were trimmed by 5 bases and 12 bases, with 20 bases remaining between them. The germline V gene has CDR1 MDHEN and CDR2 SYDVKM. CDR3 length: 15 residues. The CDR3 region has the DNA TGTGCCAGCAGTCGTACCGGGACATTCCCTTTACCCCTCCACTTT. Residues: CASSRTGTFPLPLHF.

This chain links TRBV24-1 with TRBJ1-1; 8 bases agree with TRBD1. Germline V gene lookup returns CDR1 KGHDR and CDR2 SFDVKD. With 5 bases clipped from V and 3 bases from J, the junction kept 7 bases outside the gene matches. The CDR3 contains 15 residues. CDR3 protein: CATSGYRGVDTEAFF. CDR3 DNA: TGTGCCACCAGTGGGTACAGGGGGGTAGACACTGAAGCTTTCTTT.